This is a list of T cell receptor beta chains from one sample in a study of OX40 agonist ivuxolimab in advanced cancers. This table comes from immunoSEQ multiplex PCR, and its TCRdb copy is limited to in-frame clones, with some not included. The sample lists about 78,000 clones, around 87% seen once, with roughly 0.25% in the top ten. The source was CD4+ or CD8+ T cells sorted from blood, collected in a trial of the OX40 agonist ivuxolimab. All receptors derive from an adult with an advanced solid tumor such as melanoma, head and neck, liver or kidney cancer. Each CDR3 is given without its conserved first and last residue.

12,TRBJ2-7,TRBV28,ASSLEVISYEQY
9,TRBJ2-2,TRBV6-1,ASEITGELF
12,TRBJ1-1,TRBV9,ASSVARGDTEAF
9,TRBJ2-7,TRBV10-3,AISESRVQY
11,TRBJ2-7,TRBV11-2,ASSLSPSYEQY
9,TRBJ1-1,TRBV20-1,SWDGNTEAF
12,TRBJ2-7,TRBV7-2,ASSSTGGFYEQY
13,TRBJ2-3,TRBV18,ASSPPGSFTDTQY
13,TRBJ2-1,TRBV10-2,ASSEDGASYNEQF
11,TRBJ2-1,TRBV7-3,ASSINRVHEQF
13,TRBJ2-7,TRBV6-5,ASRSGLAGAYEQY
13,TRBJ2-1,TRBV5-1,ASSLAGVSYNEQF
13,TRBJ2-7,TRBV7-9,ASSLAGTGGTEQY
16,TRBJ2-4,TRBV14,ASSQDAAGAAAKNIQY
14,TRBJ2-1,TRBV28,ASSLWGGGSYNEQF
13,TRBJ2-5,TRBV27,ASSLSGLGGETQY
11,TRBJ2-7,TRBV5-1,ASAYGGGNEQY
13,TRBJ2-7,TRBV18,ASSPQSSGAYEQY
14,TRBJ2-3,TRBV11-2,ASSLGGAGVIDTQY
13,TRBJ2-7,TRBV28,ASSFASGAPYEQY
15,TRBJ2-3,TRBV14,ASSQDVQGGVADTQY
12,TRBJ2-5,TRBV7-9,ASSLARDPETQY
11,TRBJ1-1,TRBV6-6,ASSLPLNTEAF
14,TRBJ2-4,TRBV10-3,AISEGYGGGAGIQY
13,TRBJ2-1,TRBV7-3,ASSLGTGRYNEQF
17,TRBJ2-3,TRBV15,ATSSGRAGSGASTDTQY
13,TRBJ1-2,TRBV10-3,AISESPAEEGGYT
15,TRBJ2-1,TRBV18,ASSPPGSVSSYNEQF
13,TRBJ1-2,TRBV28,ASSSGTGRYYGYT
14,TRBJ2-3,TRBV5-1,ASSGGDNRVLDTQY
15,TRBJ2-4,TRBV28,ASTTGGTGVAKNIQY
12,TRBJ1-2,TRBV6-5,ASSDKGQGYGYT
13,TRBJ2-5,TRBV9,ASSQWVGGRETQY
13,TRBJ1-4,TRBV6-1,ASSELGEANEKLF
13,TRBJ2-1,TRBV19,ASSMYRDSRNEQF
13,TRBJ2-3,TRBV10-3,AISEMGQATDTQY
13,TRBJ2-7,TRBV7-9,ASSLRLASTYEQY
13,TRBJ1-2,TRBV6-1,ASTEGGTRPTGYT
11,TRBJ1-2,TRBV28,ASSSTGFYGYT
11,TRBJ2-3,TRBV10-3,AIQDQGADTQY
16,TRBJ2-6,TRBV14,ASSRYRGSTSGANVLT
13,TRBJ1-2,TRBV18,ASSPGLQEGGGYT
12,TRBJ2-7,TRBV5-1,ASSLGDKAQDEY
13,TRBJ1-5,TRBV6-1,ASTAGGAGNQPQH
13,TRBJ2-7,TRBV19,ASSTSGTSTYEQY
12,TRBJ1-1,TRBV6-1,ASSVGTANTEAF
11,TRBJ1-2,TRBV5-1,ASSLVGSLDYT
14,TRBJ1-1,TRBV6-1,ASSDPPGQLNTEAF
10,TRBJ2-1,TRBV12-5,ASGLTGNEQF
14,TRBJ1-3,TRBV28,ASSSTGLGNGNTIY
14,TRBJ2-3,TRBV28,ASSLASGGGGDTQY
12,TRBJ1-3,TRBV2,ASSESAGVDTIY
15,TRBJ1-2,TRBV10-3,AISESASPAANYGYT
14,TRBJ1-5,TRBV19,ASSRLTGFGNQPQH
12,TRBJ2-3,TRBV18,ASTPWSSTDTQY
14,TRBJ2-2,TRBV5-1,ASSLWGQGVSGELF
13,TRBJ2-7,TRBV2,ASSEIPGGIYEQY
15,TRBJ2-1,TRBV9,ASSVVRAGGSLNEQF
10,TRBJ2-7,TRBV5-5,ASRGSSYEQY